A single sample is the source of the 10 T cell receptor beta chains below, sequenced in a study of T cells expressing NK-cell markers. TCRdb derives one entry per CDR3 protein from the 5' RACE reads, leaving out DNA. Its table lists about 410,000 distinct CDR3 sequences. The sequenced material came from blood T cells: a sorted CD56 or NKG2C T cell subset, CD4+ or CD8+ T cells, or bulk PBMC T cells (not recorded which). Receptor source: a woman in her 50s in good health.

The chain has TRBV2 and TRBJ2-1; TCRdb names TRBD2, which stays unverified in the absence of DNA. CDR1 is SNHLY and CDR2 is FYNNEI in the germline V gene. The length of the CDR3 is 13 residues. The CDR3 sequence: CASRNPSGNEQFF.

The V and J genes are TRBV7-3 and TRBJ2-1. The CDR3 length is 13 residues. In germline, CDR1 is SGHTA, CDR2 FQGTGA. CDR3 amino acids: CASSLSEYNEQFF.

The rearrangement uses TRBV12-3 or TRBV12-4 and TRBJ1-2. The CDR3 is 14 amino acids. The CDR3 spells CASITGTGAHGYTF.

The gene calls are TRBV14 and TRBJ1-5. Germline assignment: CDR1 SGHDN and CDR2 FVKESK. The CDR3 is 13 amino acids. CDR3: CASSQDSNQPQHF. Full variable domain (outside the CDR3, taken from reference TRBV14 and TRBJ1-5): EAGVTQFPSHSVIEKGQTVTLRCDPISGHDNLYWYRRVMGKEIKFLLHFVKESKQDESGMPNNRFLAERTGGTYSTLKVQPAELEDSGVYFCASSQDSNQPQHFGDGTRLSIL.

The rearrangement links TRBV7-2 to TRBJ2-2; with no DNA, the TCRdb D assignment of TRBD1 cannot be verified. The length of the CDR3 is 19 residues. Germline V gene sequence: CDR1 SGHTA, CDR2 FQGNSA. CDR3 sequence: CASSLGGWGTGSNTGELFF.

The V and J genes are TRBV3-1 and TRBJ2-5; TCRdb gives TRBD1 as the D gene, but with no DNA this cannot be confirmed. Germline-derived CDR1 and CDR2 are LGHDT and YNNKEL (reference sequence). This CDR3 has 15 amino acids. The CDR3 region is CASSLRRQLQETQYF.

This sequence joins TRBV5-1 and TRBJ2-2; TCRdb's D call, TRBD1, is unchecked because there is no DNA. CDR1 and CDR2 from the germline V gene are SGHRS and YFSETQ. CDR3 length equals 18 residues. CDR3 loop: CASSLATPGTGNTGELFF.

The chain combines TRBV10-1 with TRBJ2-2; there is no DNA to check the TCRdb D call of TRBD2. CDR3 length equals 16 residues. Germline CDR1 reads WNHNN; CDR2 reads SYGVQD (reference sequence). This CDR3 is CASSRGGRVNTGELFF.

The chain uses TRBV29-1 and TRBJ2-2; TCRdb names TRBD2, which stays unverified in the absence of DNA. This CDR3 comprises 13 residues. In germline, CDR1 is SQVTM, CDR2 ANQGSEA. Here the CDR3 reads CSVTGPSFRELFF.

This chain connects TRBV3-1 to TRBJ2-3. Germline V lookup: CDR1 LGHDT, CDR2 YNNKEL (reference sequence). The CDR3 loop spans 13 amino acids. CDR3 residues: CASSQDLRDTQYF.